These 18 T cell receptor beta chains share one sample of origin, sequenced in a study of cytomegalovirus exposure and HLA in healthy donors. PCR used 60 Vbeta primers and 13 Jbeta primers. Sequencing was performed with immunoSEQ multiplex PCR; in TCRdb, only in-frame clones are kept and a portion is missing. The sample lists fewer than 200,000 clones; roughly 87% were seen once. The sample comprised PBMCs. All receptors come from a girl under three years old in good health and CMV-seronegative.

The chain recombines TRBV11-1 with TRBJ1-1; the D is unclear. Trimming shortened V by 5 bases and J by 4 bases, and 11 bases separated the two germline ends. CDR1 is SGHAT and CDR2 is FQDESV in the germline V gene (reference sequence). The CDR3 runs to 13 residues. The CDR3 here is CASSPLWSTEAFF. In DNA, the CDR3 is TGTGCCAGCAGCCCTTTATGGAGCACTGAAGCTTTCTTT.

The chain is built from TRBV5-1 and TRBJ1-2; TRBD1 agrees at 10 bases. The CDR3 runs to 17 residues. V was clipped by 7 bases and J by 7 bases; unmatched bases: 19. The germline V gene encodes CDR1 SGHRS and CDR2 YFSETQ. The CDR3 loop reads CASATKGTGDRGRGYTF. In nucleotides, the CDR3 is TGCGCCAGCGCCACAAAAGGGACAGGGGATAGAGGCCGTGGCTACACCTTC.

This clone was counted a single time. The rearrangement joins TRBV23-1 to TRBJ1-5; 7 bases fit TRBD1. TRBV23-1 is an open reading frame whose function is uncertain. The V gene end was trimmed by 5 bases and the J gene end by 5 bases; junction bases not matched to a gene: 9. This CDR3 has 15 residues. For the CDR3, the DNA is TGCGCCAGCAGTGAAGGGACAGAAACCCATCAGCCCCAGCATTTT. Translated, it gives CASSEGTETHQPQHF.

The CDR3 loop is CASSLKGGAILNTEAFF. In DNA form, the CDR3 reads TGTGCCAGCAGTTTAAAAGGGGGTGCGATTTTGAACACTGAAGCTTTCTTT. V usage is TRBV27 and J usage is TRBJ1-1; possibly TRBD1 for D (6 bases). CDR1 is MNHEY and CDR2 is SMNVEV in the germline V gene (reference sequence). This CDR3 contains 17 residues. V shed 2 bases and J shed 0 bases, with 16 bases lying between them.

The chain uses TRBV29-1 and TRBJ2-1, with TRBD2 identical over 11 bases. This CDR3 comprises 13 residues. CDR1 and CDR2 from the germline V gene are SQVTM and ANQGSEA. Trimming cost V 3 bases and J 8 bases; bases outside gene matches: 3. The CDR3 is CSVDGLAGYEQFF. The CDR3, as DNA: TGCAGCGTTGACGGACTAGCGGGCTATGAGCAGTTCTTC.

The gene calls are TRBV4-3 and TRBJ1-2, with D possibly TRBD1 on 6 matching bases. Germline assignment: CDR1 LGHNA and CDR2 YSLEER. The CDR3 has 15 amino acids. Trimming cost V 0 bases and J 8 bases, with 16 bases left between them. The CDR3 DNA is TGCGCCAGCAGCCAAGATCTTTACAGGGCCACGGGCTACACCTTC. This translates into CASSQDLYRATGYTF.

The chain carries TRBV10-3 and TRBJ1-1; TRBD1 aligns across 11 bases. The ends lost 6 bases at V and 0 bases at J; junction bases unmatched: 6. Germline CDR1 and CDR2: ENHRY and SYGVKD. This CDR3 is 16 amino acids long. CDR3: CAISSGQGGMNTEAFF. The CDR3 coding sequence is TGTGCCATCAGCTCGGGACAGGGGGGGATGAACACTGAAGCTTTCTTT.

This clone was counted a few times. This chain connects TRBV11-3 to TRBJ2-7; TRBD2 might be the D (5 bases). V lost 1 base and J lost 0, with 7 bases in between. CDR1 is SGHNT, CDR2 YENEEA, per germline. This CDR3 region has 14 residues. The CDR3 DNA reads as TGTGCCAGCAGCTTAGGAGGGTCCTCCTACGAGCAGTACTTC. Its protein is CASSLGGSSYEQYF. Looking up the rest from reference TRBV11-3 and TRBJ2-7 gives the full variable domain: EAGVVQSPRYKIIEKKQPVAFWCNPISGHNTLYWYLQNLGQGPELLIRYENEEAVDDSQLPKDRFSAERLKGVDSTLKIQPAELGDSAVYLCASSLGGSSYEQYFGPGTRLTVT.

This chain joins TRBV9 and TRBJ2-7; D may be TRBD2 (6 bases). The germline gives CDR1 SGDLS, CDR2 YYNGEE. The ends were cut back, 2 bases at V and 2 bases at J, with 14 bases in the middle. This CDR3 comprises 15 residues. The CDR3 DNA sequence: TGTGCCAGCAGCGTGGGAGGCACTAGCCCCTACGAGCAGTACTTC. Translating gives CASSVGGTSPYEQYF.

The V call is TRBV5-1, the J call TRBJ2-7; 9 bases are a match to TRBD2. Germline-derived CDR1 and CDR2 are SGHRS and YFSETQ. J was trimmed by 6 bases and V by 0 bases; bases with no gene match: 10. The CDR3 has 16 amino acids. The CDR3 DNA follows: TGCGCCAGCAGCTTGGCCCCTGGTGCGGGGGGGCGCGAGCAGTACTTC. This codes for CASSLAPGAGGREQYF.

The chain couples TRBV6-5 to TRBJ1-5; a weak D match, TRBD1 (5 bases). The ends were cut back, 0 bases at V and 4 bases at J, with 10 bases in the middle. CDR1 and CDR2 from the germline V gene are MNHEY and SVGAGI. The length of the CDR3 is 15 residues. The CDR3 region is CASSYSKGANQPQHF. In DNA, the CDR3 is TGTGCCAGCAGTTACTCGAAAGGGGCTAATCAGCCCCAGCATTTT.

The chain links TRBV19 to TRBJ1-5; the D is unclear. The CDR3 loop spans 12 amino acids. CDR1 is LNHDA and CDR2 is SQIVND in the germline V gene (reference sequence). V was pared by 3 bases and J by 6 bases, with 6 bases between. CDR3 coding DNA: TGTGCCAGTAGTATTTCAGGTCAGCCCCAGCATTTT. Translating it yields CASSISGQPQHF.

The genes are TRBV11-1 and TRBJ1-2; 7 nucleotides line up with TRBD1. V lost 5 bases and J lost 0; bases outside the gene matches: 9. From germline, CDR1 is SGHAT and CDR2 FQDESV (reference sequence). The CDR3 is made up of 16 amino acids. DNA of the CDR3: TGTGCCAGCAGCATTAGAAGGACAGGAACTAACTATGGCTACACCTTC. Its protein is CASSIRRTGTNYGYTF.

This clone appeared once. This chain uses TRBV6-1 with TRBJ1-1; 9 bases fit TRBD1. Germline trimming cut 11 bases from V and 0 bases from J; bases unmatched to any gene: 1. The CDR3 loop spans 12 amino acids. Germline loops: CDR1 MNHNS, CDR2 SASEGT. As DNA, the CDR3 is TGTGCCGGACAGGGGATGAACACTGAAGCTTTCTTT. It codes for CAGQGMNTEAFF.

The V and J genes are TRBV29-1 and TRBJ2-1, with D maybe TRBD2 (6 bases). Per germline, CDR1 SQVTM and CDR2 ANQGSEA. CDR3 length: 13 residues. The V and J ends lost 3 bases and 6 bases respectively, with 12 bases between them. The CDR3: CSVDRRGGNEQFF. The CDR3 DNA is TGCAGCGTTGATCGAAGGGGAGGCAATGAGCAGTTCTTC.

The chain links TRBV9 to TRBJ2-5, with 13 bases fitting TRBD2. Germline assignment: CDR1 SGDLS and CDR2 YYNGEE. V was pared by 2 bases and J by 5 bases, with 12 bases of the junction left unmatched. The CDR3 covers 18 residues. This CDR3 is CASSVHGLAGEGGETQYF. The CDR3 DNA reads TGTGCCAGCAGCGTTCACGGACTAGCGGGAGAGGGAGGGGAGACCCAGTACTTC.

The chain employs TRBV5-1 and TRBJ2-5, with TRBD2 matching over 9 bases. Trimming cost V 5 bases and J 5 bases; bases outside gene matches: 7. The CDR3 is made up of 14 amino acids. From germline, CDR1 is SGHRS and CDR2 YFSETQ. CDR3 region: CASSVAGVVETQYF. CDR3 sequence (DNA): TGCGCCAGCAGTGTAGCGGGGGTGGTGGAGACCCAGTACTTC.

This clone was recorded once. The V call is TRBV7-2, the J call TRBJ2-3; D gene ambiguous. CDR3 length: 13 residues. Trimming cost V 6 bases and J 1 base, with 8 bases left between them. From germline, CDR1 is SGHTA and CDR2 FQGNSA. The CDR3 is CASRRIGTDTQYF. The CDR3, as DNA: TGTGCCAGCAGGCGGATAGGCACAGATACGCAGTATTTT.